This T cell receptor beta chain came from a study of blood T cell repertoires in COVID-19. V was shortened by 8 bases and J by 1 base, with 8 bases between the two germline ends. CDR1 and CDR2 (germline): LGHNA, YSLEER. The CDR3 is made up of 13 amino acids. Method: immunoSEQ multiplex PCR; TCRdb's copy keeps in-frame clones and lacks some. The data show tens of thousands of clones, with about nine tenths seen just once and over 11% held by the top ten. J is TRBJ2-2 and V is TRBV4-3; possibly TRBD1 for D (5 bases). The sequence was obtained from a human donor in a cohort sampled during active COVID-19. The sample was peripheral blood. The CDR3 loop reads CASPGQNTGELFF. The DNA of the CDR3 is TGCGCCAGCCCAGGACAGAACACCGGGGAGCTGTTTTTT.